These 9 T cell receptor beta chains originate from one sample sequenced in a study of chemoradiotherapy in HPV16-positive cancers. The repertoire was sequenced with immunoSEQ multiplex PCR; TCRdb's copy has only in-frame clones and lacks some. Counted here are around 1,100 clones, roughly 89% occurring once; the ten biggest clones make up under 4%. The sequencing used tumor tissue, collected from a patient who underwent chemoradiotherapy. These receptors all stem from a human donor with HPV-associated anogenital cancer.

The chain uses TRBV14 and TRBJ2-7; 10 bases line up with TRBD1. CDR3 size: 15 residues. Trimming cost V 2 bases and J 6 bases; bases outside gene matches: 7. Germline V lookup: CDR1 SGHDN, CDR2 FVKESK. The CDR3 is CASSQRTGGKGEQYF. The CDR3 DNA sequence: TGTGCCAGCAGCCAAAGGACAGGGGGAAAGGGCGAGCAGTACTTC.

The V gene is TRBV7-6, the J gene TRBJ2-7; no reliable D call. V lost 6 bases and J 1 base, leaving 13 bases between the germline ends. The CDR3 length is 14 residues. Germline loops: CDR1 SGHVS, CDR2 FNYEAQ. The CDR3 coding sequence is TGTGCCAGCAGTTACGAACTGGGTTCCTACGAGCAGTACTTC. Amino acid sequence: CASSYELGSYEQYF. The full variable domain, in which reference TRBV7-6 and TRBJ2-7 provide the parts outside the CDR3, is GAGVSQSPRYKVTKRGQDVALRCDPISGHVSLYWYRQALGQGPEFLTYFNYEAQQDKSGLPNDRFSAERPEGSISTLTIQRTEQRDSAMYRCASSYELGSYEQYFGPGTRLTVT.

Details on this clone: The germline gene is not matched at one end of the junction; a read error may be the cause. J is TRBJ2-1 and V is TRBV15; possibly TRBD1 for D (6 bases). This CDR3 has 13 residues. The V gene's germline CDR1 is LNHNV and CDR2 YYDKDF (reference sequence). CDR3 residues: CATSRGQGLVSVF. The CDR3 nucleotides are TGTGCCACCAGCAGAGGGCAGGGGTTGGTATCGGTCTTC.

The CDR3 coding sequence is TGTGCCAGCAGCTTGGAGGGAGGGTCCGAGCAGTACTTC. Translated, it gives CASSLEGGSEQYF. The chain employs TRBV5-4 and TRBJ2-7; 7 bases are shared with TRBD2. J gave up 6 bases and V 0 bases, and 3 bases lay outside the gene matches. Germline V gene lookup returns CDR1 SGHNT and CDR2 YYREEE (reference sequence). This CDR3 is 13 amino acids long. The full variable domain, rest sourced from reference TRBV5-4 and TRBJ2-7, is ETGVTQSPTHLIKTRGQQVTLRCSSQSGHNTVSWYQQALGQGPQFIFQYYREEENGRGNFPPRFSGLQFPNYSSELNVNALELDDSALYLCASSLEGGSEQYFGPGTRLTVT.

This chain connects TRBV5-1 to TRBJ2-5; 10 bases line up with TRBD1. This CDR3 has 14 residues. Germline V lookup: CDR1 SGHRS, CDR2 YFSETQ. V shed 4 bases and J 7 bases; nucleotides not matched to a gene: 7. As DNA, the CDR3 is TGCGCCAGCAGCCCGGGACAGGGGATTGTGACCCAGTACTTC. Residues: CASSPGQGIVTQYF.

This chain joins TRBV27 and TRBJ2-1, with D possibly matching TRBD2 (5 bases). The ends were cut back, 5 bases at V and 5 bases at J, with 16 bases in the middle. Germline CDR1 MNHEY, CDR2 SMNVEV (reference sequence). The CDR3 sequence is 15 residues long. CDR3 sequence: CASSPLSWEHNEQFF. In DNA, the CDR3 is TGTGCCAGCAGTCCCCTCAGCTGGGAGCACAATGAGCAGTTCTTC.

The chain uses TRBV28 and TRBJ1-1; the match to TRBD1 covers 7 bases. CDR1 and CDR2 from the germline V gene are MDHEN and SYDVKM. CDR3 length equals 15 residues. Unmatched junction bases numbered 7, after V lost 5 bases and J lost 1 base. The CDR3 nucleotides are TGTGCCAGCAGTATTATCAGGGGGGGGAACACTGAAGCTTTCTTT. Protein: CASSIIRGGNTEAFF. The full variable domain, with the rest looked up from reference TRBV28 and TRBJ1-1, is DVKVTQSSRYLVKRTGEKVFLECVQDMDHENMFWYRQDPGLGLRLIYFSYDVKMKEKGDIPEGYSVSREKKERFSLILESASTNQTSMYLCASSIIRGGNTEAFFGQGTRLTVV.

The chain's CDR3 is CASTTQGYGEKLFF. DNA for the CDR3: TGTGCCAGCACCACTCAGGGGTATGGTGAAAAACTGTTTTTT. The chain links TRBV28 to TRBJ1-4; D perhaps matches TRBD1 (6 bases). The CDR3 loop spans 14 amino acids. The V end was cut by 7 bases, the J end by 7 bases, with 16 bases between. From germline, CDR1 is MDHEN and CDR2 SYDVKM. The complete variable domain, with remaining parts taken from reference TRBV28 and TRBJ1-4, reads DVKVTQSSRYLVKRTGEKVFLECVQDMDHENMFWYRQDPGLGLRLIYFSYDVKMKEKGDIPEGYSVSREKKERFSLILESASTNQTSMYLCASTTQGYGEKLFFGSGTQLSVL.

The chain combines TRBV9 with TRBJ2-5; D possibly matches TRBD1 or TRBD2 (6 bases each). Germline values: CDR1 SGDLS, CDR2 YYNGEE. The V end was cut by 0 bases, the J end by 1 base, with 13 bases between. This CDR3 has 16 amino acids. DNA of the CDR3: TGTGCCAGCAGCGTAGGGTTGAAGGGGGGCCAAGAGACCCAGTACTTC. Residues: CASSVGLKGGQETQYF.